This T cell receptor (beta chain) was sequenced in a study of T-cell reconstitution after alpha-beta-depleted transplantation in children. The germline gives CDR1 SGHRS, CDR2 YFSETQ. This CDR3 region has 18 residues. Trimming at V came to 3 bases and at J to 8 bases, leaving 21 bases not matched to a gene. There are a few counts of this clonotype. This sample's TCRbeta library carried unique molecular identifier barcodes. TCRdb reprocessed the PCR reads with MiXCR, giving one entry per CDR3 protein. The table has roughly 220,000 distinct CDR3 sequences, 12% seen once. Sequences were derived from PBMCs from the stem cell graft donor, sampled from the stem cell graft. The genes are TRBV5-1 and TRBJ2-5; 8 bases map to TRBD2. This sequence was found in a human donor who donated a stem cell graft to a child with acute lymphoblastic leukemia. CDR3 nucleotides: TGCGCCAGCAGCTATCCCCTGTCCAGCGGGGGAACCAAGAGAACCCAGTACTTC. This encodes CASSYPLSSGGTKRTQYF.